A single sample gave rise to the 29 T cell receptor beta chains below, sequenced in a study of control samples from healthy donors and cancer patients (dated by TCRdb to 2018 to 2020). The library was produced with the immunoSEQ multiplex PCR assay. Sourced from immuneACCESS, this table was stored by TCRdb with only in-frame sequences that have V and J called. A share of the clones is absent; for the studies checked, an unresolved V gene accounts for under half, and the remainder has no known explanation. This sample comprises around 120,000 clones, roughly 91% of them detected only once. The ten top clones hold 1.7% of the sample. The sample was PBMCs. These receptors were taken from a middle-aged man with head and neck cancer.

The chain uses TRBV7-9 and TRBJ1-2; D is possibly TRBD1 (5 bases). Trimming took off 5 bases at V and 4 bases at J, with 17 bases between the two ends. The CDR3 sequence is 15 residues long. The V gene's germline CDR1 is SEHNR and CDR2 FQNEAQ (reference sequence). The chain's CDR3 is CASSRGQGVAYGYTF. The CDR3 nucleotides are TGTGCCAGCAGCCGCGGGCAGGGTGTGGCCTATGGCTACACCTTC.

This chain links TRBV24-1 with TRBJ2-1; 9 bases map to TRBD1. The CDR3 consists of 19 residues. J was trimmed by 7 bases and V by 0 bases; bases with no gene match: 15. Germline V gives CDR1 KGHDR, CDR2 SFDVKD. CDR3 nucleotides: TGTGCCACCAGTGATTTGAAGTGGAGGGGACAGGGTCCCCATAATGAGCAGTTCTTC. Protein sequence: CATSDLKWRGQGPHNEQFF.

The chain joins TRBV4-3 to TRBJ1-2, with 9 bases matching TRBD1. With 3 bases clipped from V and 5 bases from J, the junction kept 13 bases outside the gene matches. CDR1 and CDR2 (germline): LGHNA, YSLEER. This CDR3 spans 17 amino acids. In DNA, the CDR3 is TGCGCCAGCAGCCAGGGTTCCGGGACAGGGAAATTATATGGCTACACCTTC. Translating gives CASSQGSGTGKLYGYTF.

The genes are TRBV5-6 and TRBJ2-3, with D perhaps TRBD1 (5 bases). The CDR3 has 14 amino acids. The V end was cut by 1 base, the J end by 5 bases, with 11 bases between. The germline gives CDR1 SGHDT, CDR2 YYEEEE. The CDR3 bases are TGTGCCAGCAGCTTGCTATTAGGGGTAGATACGCAGTATTTT. Residues: CASSLLLGVDTQYF.

This clone was observed a few times. The rearrangement joins TRBV5-6 to TRBJ2-5; D is ambiguous. The CDR3 totals 15 residues. Trimming left V 7 bases short and J 5 bases short, with 21 bases between. Germline V lookup: CDR1 SGHDT, CDR2 YYEEEE. This chain's CDR3 is CASQTVPQRVETQYF. DNA of the CDR3: TGTGCCAGCCAGACTGTGCCCCAGAGAGTTGAGACCCAGTACTTC.

The chain couples TRBV9 to TRBJ1-1; TRBD1 agrees at 8 bases. CDR1 is SGDLS and CDR2 is YYNGEE in the germline V gene. This CDR3 is built from 15 residues. The ends lost 4 bases at V and 0 bases at J; junction bases unmatched: 5. The CDR3 sequence: CASSPQGAVNTEAFF. CDR3 sequence (DNA): TGTGCCAGCAGCCCCCAGGGGGCAGTGAACACTGAAGCTTTCTTT.

The chain employs TRBV27 and TRBJ2-7; D might be TRBD2 (5 bases). CDR1 is MNHEY, CDR2 SMNVEV, per germline (reference sequence). CDR3 length: 13 amino acids. The V and J ends lost 3 bases and 1 base respectively, with 7 bases between them. The CDR3 here is CASSFRESYEQYF. DNA of the CDR3: TGTGCCAGCAGTTTTAGGGAGTCCTACGAGCAGTACTTC.

This chain uses TRBV2 with TRBJ1-2, with 7 bases that match TRBD1. This CDR3 is 12 amino acids long. Germline V lookup: CDR1 SNHLY, CDR2 FYNNEI. The trim removed 11 bases at V and 2 bases at J, leaving 5 bases unmatched. CDR3 protein: CASRGRNYGYTF. The CDR3 nucleotides read TGTGCCTCCAGGGGGAGGAACTATGGCTACACCTTC.

This chain links TRBV27 with TRBJ1-6; TRBD1 is a possible D gene (5 bases). Germline CDR1 is MNHEY and CDR2 is SMNVEV (reference sequence). Trimming stripped 4 bases from V and 7 bases from J, with 11 bases between. The CDR3 covers 14 residues. For the CDR3, the DNA is TGTGCCAGCAGTTCCGACAGAGGGAATTCACCCCTCCACTTT. Its translation: CASSSDRGNSPLHF.

This clone has only a few counts. The chain employs TRBV7-9 and TRBJ1-5; the D is unclear. The CDR3 loop spans 13 amino acids. V was clipped by 1 base and J by 9 bases, with 10 bases between them. Germline V lookup: CDR1 SEHNR, CDR2 FQNEAQ (reference sequence). CDR3 protein: CASSLGLYGPQHF. DNA for the CDR3: TGTGCCAGCAGCTTAGGTTTATATGGGCCCCAGCATTTT.

The chain couples TRBV7-2 to TRBJ2-5; D uncertain. V lost 3 bases and J 4 bases, leaving 9 bases between the germline ends. Germline lookup yields CDR1 SGHTA and CDR2 FQGNSA. The CDR3 covers 13 residues. For the CDR3, the DNA is TGTGCCAGCAGCTTTGGTACAACAGAGACCCAGTACTTC. Its protein is CASSFGTTETQYF. The full variable domain, rest sourced from reference TRBV7-2 and TRBJ2-5, is GAGVSQSPSNKVTEKGKDVELRCDPISGHTALYWYRQSLGQGLEFLIYFQGNSAPDKSGLPSDRFSAERTGGSVSTLTIQRTQQEDSAVYLCASSFGTTETQYFGPGTRLLVL.

This clone occurred once. The rearrangement joins TRBV5-6 to TRBJ2-7, with 9 nucleotides matching TRBD1. The CDR3 spans 16 residues. CDR1 and CDR2 (germline): SGHDT, YYEEEE. V was clipped by 4 bases and J by 9 bases; unmatched bases: 17. Written as DNA, the CDR3 is TGTGCCAGCAGCCCAGCTTCGACAGGGGGGGTAACGATGCAGTACTTC. This gives the protein CASSPASTGGVTMQYF.

The rearrangement uses TRBV4-3 and TRBJ1-6; 7 bases agree with TRBD1. Trimming cost V 3 bases and J 5 bases; bases outside gene matches: 4. The CDR3 spans 15 residues. Germline assignment: CDR1 LGHNA and CDR2 YSLEER. The CDR3 nucleotides are TGCGCCAGCAGCCAGGGGACAGAGCATAATTCACCCCTCCACTTT. It yields the protein CASSQGTEHNSPLHF.

This chain uses TRBV4-2 with TRBJ2-1, with D possibly TRBD2 on 6 matching bases. This CDR3 is 15 amino acids long. Germline CDR1 LGHNA, CDR2 YNFKEQ. The V end was cut by 0 bases, the J end by 4 bases, with 10 bases between. The CDR3 DNA sequence: TGTGCCAGCAGCCAAGATAGGGACTTTTACAATGAGCAGTTCTTC. Its protein is CASSQDRDFYNEQFF.

The CDR3 reads CATSRAGTSKETQYF. CDR3 coding DNA: TGTGCCACCAGCAGAGCCGGGACTAGCAAAGAGACCCAGTACTTC. This chain connects TRBV15 to TRBJ2-5; 9 bases match TRBD2. Per the germline V gene, CDR1 is LNHNV and CDR2 is YYDKDF (reference sequence). There are 15 residues in the CDR3. The V gene end was trimmed by 1 base and the J gene end by 3 bases; junction bases not matched to a gene: 3.

The V and J genes are TRBV14 and TRBJ2-2, with D hard to call. Trimming left V 3 bases short and J 0 bases short, with 5 bases between. Germline-derived CDR1 and CDR2 are SGHDN and FVKESK. This CDR3 comprises 14 residues. CDR3 protein: CASSQFSNTGELFF. The CDR3 DNA follows: TGTGCCAGCAGCCAGTTCTCGAACACCGGGGAGCTGTTTTTT.

The chain recombines TRBV28 with TRBJ2-7; 9 bases align to TRBD1. This CDR3 region has 15 residues. Looked up from germline, CDR1 is MDHEN and CDR2 is SYDVKM. The trim removed 10 bases at V and 0 bases at J, leaving 10 bases unmatched. The CDR3: CATYTGTGHSYEQYF. CDR3 nucleotide sequence: TGTGCCACCTATACCGGGACAGGGCACTCCTACGAGCAGTACTTC.

The chain's CDR3 is CASSPRDSSGELFF. The CDR3 region has the DNA TGTGCCAGCAGTCCGCGGGACTCCTCCGGGGAGCTGTTTTTT. The chain couples TRBV27 to TRBJ2-2, with a weak D call TRBD2 (6 bases). This CDR3 has 14 amino acids. V lost 5 bases and J lost 6, with 13 bases in between. Germline V CDR1 and CDR2: MNHEY, SMNVEV (reference sequence).

The CDR3 region has the DNA TGTGCCAGCAGCCCCGGGGACGGCTTCTACGAGCAGTACTTC. Amino acid sequence: CASSPGDGFYEQYF. V usage is TRBV3-1 (or the pseudogene TRBV3-2) and J usage is TRBJ2-7; tentatively, D is TRBD1 or TRBD2 (5 bases each). Germline loops: CDR1 LGHDT, CDR2 YNNKEL (reference sequence). The CDR3 covers 14 residues. The germline V and J ends were trimmed by 4 bases and 3 bases, with 13 bases remaining between them.

This clone was recorded only once. This chain connects TRBV11-2 to TRBJ1-6, with 7 bases fitting TRBD1. The length of the CDR3 is 18 residues. Per germline, CDR1 SGHAT and CDR2 FQNNGV. The V segment lost 0 bases and the J segment 6 bases; nucleotides outside the gene matches: 11. CDR3 amino acids: CASSLEVPWPGGNSPLHF. The CDR3 coding sequence is TGTGCCAGCAGCTTAGAGGTCCCTTGGCCAGGGGGTAATTCACCCCTCCACTTT. The full variable domain, its missing parts supplied by reference TRBV11-2 and TRBJ1-6, is EAGVAQSPRYKIIEKRQSVAFWCNPISGHATLYWYQQILGQGPKLLIQFQNNGVVDDSQLPKDRFSAERLKGVDSTLKIQPAKLEDSAVYLCASSLEVPWPGGNSPLHFGNGTRLTVT.

V usage is TRBV7-2 and J usage is TRBJ1-6, with D perhaps matching TRBD1 (6 bases). CDR1 SGHTA and CDR2 FQGNSA come from the germline V gene. This CDR3 spans 15 amino acids. With 5 bases removed from V and 6 bases from J, the gap between germline ends came to 14 bases. CDR3 in DNA: TGTGCCAGCAGCATACCGACAGGTCGTAATTCACCCCTCCACTTT. Translating it yields CASSIPTGRNSPLHF.

The chain employs TRBV7-6 and TRBJ2-5; 11 bases align to TRBD1. The V segment lost 5 bases and the J segment 3 bases; nucleotides outside the gene matches: 5. This CDR3 contains 15 residues. Germline-derived CDR1 and CDR2 are SGHVS and FNYEAQ. The DNA of the CDR3 is TGTGCCAGCAGCCATCGGGACAGGGGGGAAGAGACCCAGTACTTC. It codes for CASSHRDRGEETQYF.

This clone appeared a single time. The chain combines TRBV6-2 or TRBV6-3 with TRBJ2-7, with D uncertain. This CDR3 region has 15 residues. CDR1 is MNHEY, CDR2 SVGEGT, per germline. The ends were cut back, 2 bases at V and 4 bases at J, with 15 bases in the middle. The CDR3 region is CASSYATGLRYEQYF. The DNA for the CDR3 is TGTGCCAGCAGTTACGCCACCGGGCTTCGGTACGAGCAGTACTTC.

V is TRBV7-9 and J is TRBJ1-5, with unresolved D. V lost 3 bases to trimming and J lost 0 bases, with 6 bases between them. Germline CDR1 is SEHNR and CDR2 is FQNEAQ (reference sequence). The CDR3 loop spans 14 amino acids. The CDR3 is CASSLGYSNQPQHF. Written as DNA, the CDR3 is TGTGCCAGCAGCTTGGGATATAGCAATCAGCCCCAGCATTTT.

This clone was picked up one time. The chain employs TRBV3-1 (or the pseudogene TRBV3-2) and TRBJ1-2; D remains unclear. Between the trimmed V and J ends, which lost 4 bases and 5 bases, there was a span of 11 bases. Germline V gene sequence: CDR1 LGHDT, CDR2 YNNKEL (reference sequence). The length of the CDR3 is 13 residues. The CDR3 loop is CASSLSEDYGYTF. DNA of the CDR3: TGTGCCAGCAGCCTCTCTGAGGATTATGGCTACACCTTC.

V gene TRBV5-1 combines with J gene TRBJ2-3; no firm D call. Germline CDR1 and CDR2: SGHRS and YFSETQ. Trimming shortened V by 2 bases and J by 0 bases, and 10 bases separated the two germline ends. The CDR3 loop spans 15 amino acids. Written as DNA, the CDR3 is TGCGCCAGCAGCTTTTCAGGCCCTAGCACAGATACGCAGTATTTT. Amino acids: CASSFSGPSTDTQYF.

The chain employs TRBV18 and TRBJ1-1; maybe TRBD1 (5 bases). Per germline, CDR1 KGHSH and CDR2 LQKENI. This CDR3 is 15 amino acids long. V was cut by 1 base and J by 1 base, with 10 bases left in between. The CDR3 DNA reads TGTGCCAGCTCACCACAGACCGGGGCGAACACTGAAGCTTTCTTT. This sequence encodes CASSPQTGANTEAFF.

The chain combines TRBV5-1 with TRBJ2-5; D unclear. Trimming took 0 bases from V and 5 from J, leaving 8 bases between them. The CDR3 runs to 13 residues. Germline CDR1 is SGHRS and CDR2 is YFSETQ. The CDR3 nucleotides are TGCGCCAGCAGCTTGGCAGTAAAGGAGACCCAGTACTTC. Translated: CASSLAVKETQYF.

This chain links TRBV5-1 with TRBJ2-3; 9 bases agree with TRBD1. CDR1 SGHRS and CDR2 YFSETQ come from the germline V gene. There are 16 residues in the CDR3. Unmatched junction bases numbered 8, after V lost 5 bases and J lost 1 base. As DNA, the CDR3 is TGCGCCAGCAGTTCTGAGAGGACAGGGGGCACAGATACGCAGTATTTT. Protein: CASSSERTGGTDTQYF.